Each of the 7 T cell receptor beta chains below was sequenced from the same sample in a study of human T cells and chemical hapten exposure. Stated time point: patch test 2, 6 weeks after DPC sensitization. Specified treatment: therapeutic diphenylcyclopropenone sensitization with weekly scalp DPC. TCRdb reprocessed the RACE reads with MiXCR, giving one entry per CDR3 protein. Of approximately 350,000 distinct CDR3 sequences in the sample, about 6.3% were seen once. Source: whole blood, taken in connection with sensitization to the hapten diphenylcyclopropenone (DPC). The receptors come from a woman in her late teens or twenties with alopecia areata. Some clones in this sample may be carry-over from other donors' samples.

This clonotype was counted at least ten times. This chain links TRBV4-3 with TRBJ2-3; 7 bases are shared with TRBD1. The CDR3 is 18 residues long. Unmatched junction bases numbered 13, after V lost 4 bases and J lost 0 bases. Germline values: CDR1 LGHNA, CDR2 YSLEER. This CDR3 reads CASSRSLLTGASTDTQYF. The CDR3 coding sequence is TGCGCCAGCAGCCGGTCGCTATTAACAGGGGCCAGCACAGATACGCAGTATTTT.

The chain couples TRBV10-3 to TRBJ2-2; perhaps TRBD1 as D (5 bases). Trimming shortened V by 8 bases and J by 2 bases, and 15 bases separated the two germline ends. The V gene's germline CDR1 is ENHRY and CDR2 SYGVKD. The CDR3 spans 15 residues. The CDR3 spells CAISDSTVNTGELFF. CDR3 nucleotide sequence: TGTGCCATCTCCGACAGTACGGTTAACACCGGGGAGCTGTTTTTT.

The table lists this clonotype with many counts. V is TRBV28 and J is TRBJ1-5; 7 bases agree with TRBD1. The CDR3 has 15 amino acids. The germline CDR1 and CDR2 sequences are MDHEN and SYDVKM. V lost 1 base and J lost 7; bases outside the gene matches: 7. CDR3 in amino acids: CASSLSGGGGQPQHF. The CDR3 DNA sequence: TGTGCCAGCAGTTTATCAGGGGGAGGAGGACAGCCCCAGCATTTT. Looking up the rest from reference TRBV28 and TRBJ1-5 gives the full variable domain: DVKVTQSSRYLVKRTGEKVFLECVQDMDHENMFWYRQDPGLGLRLIYFSYDVKMKEKGDIPEGYSVSREKKERFSLILESASTNQTSMYLCASSLSGGGGQPQHFGDGTRLSIL.

V gene TRBV4-3 combines with J gene TRBJ2-5, with 8 positions matching TRBD1. The germline V gene has CDR1 LGHNA and CDR2 YSLEER. This CDR3 is 15 amino acids long. Germline trimming cut 0 bases from V and 6 bases from J; bases unmatched to any gene: 6. In DNA, the CDR3 is TGCGCCAGCAGCCAAGAAGGCAGGGGGCGGCAGACCCAGTACTTC. It yields the protein CASSQEGRGRQTQYF.

At least ten counts were recorded for this clonotype. The V and J genes are TRBV3-1 and TRBJ1-4; D gene uncertain. Deletions cut 2 bases from V and 4 bases from J, with 8 bases between. Germline CDR1 reads LGHDT; CDR2 reads YNNKEL (reference sequence). The CDR3 extends over 14 amino acids. The CDR3: CASSQRENNEKLFF. The CDR3 region has the DNA TGTGCCAGCAGCCAAAGGGAGAATAATGAAAAACTGTTTTTT. Full variable domain (outside the CDR3, taken from reference TRBV3-1 and TRBJ1-4): DTAVSQTPKYLVTQMGNDKSIKCEQNLGHDTMYWYKQDSKKFLKIMFSYNNKELIINETVPNRFSPKSPDKAHLNLHINSLELGDSAVYFCASSQRENNEKLFFGSGTQLSVL.

This clonotype occurred a few times. This rearrangement joins TRBV4-3 to TRBJ2-1, with 9 positions matching TRBD2. The germline CDR1 and CDR2 sequences are LGHNA and YSLEER. The CDR3 contains 17 residues. The trim removed 0 bases at V and 2 bases at J, leaving 5 bases unmatched. The chain's CDR3 is CASSQDFASGAYNEQFF. CDR3 nucleotide sequence: TGCGCCAGCAGCCAAGATTTCGCTAGCGGGGCCTACAATGAGCAGTTCTTC.

This chain joins TRBV5-6 and TRBJ2-7, with D possibly TRBD1 on 5 matching bases. CDR3 size: 15 residues. Trimming removed 4 bases at V and 2 bases at J, with 16 bases between. CDR1 and CDR2 (germline): SGHDT, YYEEEE. CDR3 region: CASSVRRENTYEQYF. The CDR3 DNA reads TGTGCCAGCAGCGTGCGCAGGGAAAACACCTACGAGCAGTACTTC.